The rows below give T cell receptor beta chains drawn from one sample of a study of blood T cells in healthy people across ages. TCRdb ran MiXCR on the 5' RACE reads and lists one entry per CDR3 protein. This table has fewer than 900,000 distinct CDR3 sequences, around 46% appearing once. Specimen: blood. The receptors come from a woman between 55 and 75 years old in good health. Both conserved end residues are part of each CDR3. The order of the fields is J gene, D gene, clone size, V gene, CDR3 length, CDR3 DNA, CDR3 protein. D genes are given only for firm matches. For some rows the clone size is stated as once, few or many, or as a class when expanded; others skip it.

>TRBJ1-2|NA|NA|TRBV20-1|15
TGCAGTGCTAGAGATCGCGCAGGGAGGGCATTAGGCTACACCTTC
CSARDRAGRALGYTF
>TRBJ2-2|TRBD2|NA|TRBV28|14
TGTGCCAGCACCCGACTAGCGGGAGCCGGGGAGCTGTTTTTT
CASTRLAGAGELFF
>TRBJ2-3|TRBD2|once|TRBV2|16
TGTGCCAGTAGCGGCGGACTAGCGGGAGTTAGAGATACGCAGTATTTT
CASSGGLAGVRDTQYF
>TRBJ2-3|TRBD2|many|TRBV29-1|13
TGCAGCGCTCGGACTAGCGGTGCAGATACGCAGTATTTT
CSARTSGADTQYF
>TRBJ2-7|NA|NA|TRBV2|15
TGTGCCAACAGTGAGGCTCGCACCCAAAGCTACGAGCAGTACTTC
CANSEARTQSYEQYF
>TRBJ2-6|NA|NA|TRBV7-8|15
TGTGCCAGCAGCTTAATCCCCTCTGGGGCCAACGTCCTGACTTTC
CASSLIPSGANVLTF
>TRBJ2-7|NA|NA|TRBV6-1|13
TGTGCCAGCAGTGAAGCGCTGGGCGAAGGTCCGTACTTC
CASSEALGEGPYF
>TRBJ1-2|TRBD1|few|TRBV7-9|15
TGTGCCAGCAGCTTAGCGGGACAGGGGGCCTTTGGCTACACCTTC
CASSLAGQGAFGYTF
>TRBJ2-7|NA|NA|TRBV9|14
TGTGCCAGCAGCCCGATCCCGGGAAACAATGAGCAGTACTTC
CASSPIPGNNEQYF
>TRBJ2-7|NA|few|TRBV28|14
TGTGCCAGCAGTTTATCCACGTACTACAATGAGCAGTACTTC
CASSLSTYYNEQYF
>TRBJ1-6|TRBD1|NA|TRBV20-1|15
TGCAGTGCGAAGACCCCGGGACAGGGCTATTCACCCCTCCACTTT
CSAKTPGQGYSPLHF
>TRBJ2-7|TRBD2|NA|TRBV6-6|15
TGTGCCAGCAGAGCAGAGCGGGGGGGCGGTTACGAGCAGTACTTC
CASRAERGGGYEQYF
>TRBJ2-3|NA|many|TRBV15|14
TGTGCCACCAGCAGAGGGCCTAGCACAGATACGCAGTATTTT
CATSRGPSTDTQYF
>TRBJ2-3|TRBD2|NA|TRBV12-3/TRBV12-4|19
TGTGCCAGCACCTTTATCCTGGCTAGCGGGATGGCCAGCACAGATACGCAGTATTTT
CASTFILASGMASTDTQYF
>TRBJ2-7|TRBD2|NA|TRBV3-1|15
TGTGCCAGCAGCCTTAGTAGCGGGGGAACCTACGAGCAGTACTTC
CASSLSSGGTYEQYF
>TRBJ2-1|NA|NA|TRBV12-3/TRBV12-4|16
TGTGCCAGCAGACCCGACAAGGCCCAAGCCTACAATGAGCAGTTCTTC
CASRPDKAQAYNEQFF
>TRBJ2-7|TRBD1|few|TRBV29-1|13
TGCAGCGTTGGGGGTACAGGGGCCCACGAGCAGTACTTC
CSVGGTGAHEQYF
>TRBJ2-7|TRBD1|few|TRBV2|13
TGTGCCAGCAAGGGACAGGCCACCTACGAGCAGTACTTC
CASKGQATYEQYF
>TRBJ2-1|NA|NA|TRBV7-9|16
TGTGCCAGCAGCTTCACCGGGACTAGGGGGCACAATGAGCAGTTCTTC
CASSFTGTRGHNEQFF
>TRBJ2-7|NA|NA|TRBV6-5|13
TGTGCCAGCCGAGGGGGACTACCGCGCGAGCAGTACTTC
CASRGGLPREQYF
>TRBJ1-1|TRBD1|NA|TRBV5-1|13
TGCGCCAGCGGGACAGGGGATATCACTGAAGCTTTCTTT
CASGTGDITEAFF
>TRBJ2-7|TRBD1|NA|TRBV12-3/TRBV12-4|13
TGTGCCAGCACCGCGGACAGGGGGCGCGAGCAGTACTTC
CASTADRGREQYF
>TRBJ1-5|TRBD1|NA|TRBV29-1|16
TGCAGCGTCGCCGGGACAGGGGGCGGAAGCAATCAGCCCCAGCATTTT
CSVAGTGGGSNQPQHF
>TRBJ2-7|NA|NA|TRBV12-3/TRBV12-4|14
TGTGCCAGCAGTTTAGGTAACAGGGCCTACGAGCAGTACTTC
CASSLGNRAYEQYF
>TRBJ1-1|NA|NA|TRBV11-2|16
TGTGCCAGCAGCCCTAGGGTCCCTTTAATGAACACTGAAGCTTTCTTT
CASSPRVPLMNTEAFF
>TRBJ2-3|NA|NA|TRBV7-3|15
TGTGCCGGCAGCTTATGGGGGGGGGCCCAAGATACGCAGTATTTT
CAGSLWGGAQDTQYF
>TRBJ2-1|TRBD1|NA|TRBV6-2/TRBV6-3|17
TGTGCCAGCACCTCCTATTCGGGCAGGGGGCGAGGTAATGAGCAGTTCTTC
CASTSYSGRGRGNEQFF
>TRBJ1-2|TRBD1|few|TRBV10-3|15
TGTGCCATCAGTGTTCCACCAGGACAGGGACAGGGCTACACCTTC
CAISVPPGQGQGYTF
>TRBJ2-1|NA|few|TRBV20-1|14
TGCAGTGCTAGAGTACGTAGCTCCTACAATGAGCAGTTCTTC
CSARVRSSYNEQFF
>TRBJ2-1|TRBD2|NA|TRBV5-1|14
TGCGCCAGCAGCTCCCAGCGGGAGAACAATGTGCAGTTCTTC
CASSSQRENNVQFF